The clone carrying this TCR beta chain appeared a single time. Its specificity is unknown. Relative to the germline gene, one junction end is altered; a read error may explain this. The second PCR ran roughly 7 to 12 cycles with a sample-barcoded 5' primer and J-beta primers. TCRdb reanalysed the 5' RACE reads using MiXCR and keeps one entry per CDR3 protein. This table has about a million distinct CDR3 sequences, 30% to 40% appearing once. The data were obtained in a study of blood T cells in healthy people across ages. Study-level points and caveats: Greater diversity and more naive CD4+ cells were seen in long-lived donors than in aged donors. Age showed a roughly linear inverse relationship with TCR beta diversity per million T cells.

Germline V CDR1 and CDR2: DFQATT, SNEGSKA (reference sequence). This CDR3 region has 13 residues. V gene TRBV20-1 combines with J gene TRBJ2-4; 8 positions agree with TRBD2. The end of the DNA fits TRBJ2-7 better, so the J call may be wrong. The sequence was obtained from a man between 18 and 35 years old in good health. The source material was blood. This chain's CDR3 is CCATELAEYEQYF. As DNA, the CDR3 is TGCTGTGCCACGGAACTAGCGGAATACGAGCAGTACTTC.